The entry that follows covers one TCR beta chain sequence. The data were taken from a study of blood T cell repertoires in COVID-19. Whole-study context: T cells, B-cell-depleted T cells, or PBMCs provided the cDNA or gDNA that served as material.

This table comes from immunoSEQ multiplex PCR, and its TCRdb copy is limited to in-frame clones, with some not included. The sample yields roughly 240,000 clones, around 86% seen once. Participants were aged about 18 to 95 years, lived in 20 to 30 US areas, and enrolled virtually. Participant reports of clinical history set cohort assignment. Cohort 3 recovery required two negative PCRs, clearance, or symptom resolution. From germline, CDR1 is MNHEY and CDR2 SVGAGI. This CDR3 spans 16 amino acids. The trim removed 2 bases at V and 2 bases at J, leaving 5 bases unmatched. V gene TRBV6-5 combines with J gene TRBJ2-3; 9 nucleotides match TRBD2. The sequenced material came from PBMCs or T cells enriched from blood (not recorded which). The origin of this receptor is a woman between 45 and 60 years old who had recovered from COVID-19. The DNA of the CDR3 is TGTGCCAGCAGTTACACAAGCGGGGGGTTCACAGATACGCAGTATTTT. The encoded protein is CASSYTSGGFTDTQYF.